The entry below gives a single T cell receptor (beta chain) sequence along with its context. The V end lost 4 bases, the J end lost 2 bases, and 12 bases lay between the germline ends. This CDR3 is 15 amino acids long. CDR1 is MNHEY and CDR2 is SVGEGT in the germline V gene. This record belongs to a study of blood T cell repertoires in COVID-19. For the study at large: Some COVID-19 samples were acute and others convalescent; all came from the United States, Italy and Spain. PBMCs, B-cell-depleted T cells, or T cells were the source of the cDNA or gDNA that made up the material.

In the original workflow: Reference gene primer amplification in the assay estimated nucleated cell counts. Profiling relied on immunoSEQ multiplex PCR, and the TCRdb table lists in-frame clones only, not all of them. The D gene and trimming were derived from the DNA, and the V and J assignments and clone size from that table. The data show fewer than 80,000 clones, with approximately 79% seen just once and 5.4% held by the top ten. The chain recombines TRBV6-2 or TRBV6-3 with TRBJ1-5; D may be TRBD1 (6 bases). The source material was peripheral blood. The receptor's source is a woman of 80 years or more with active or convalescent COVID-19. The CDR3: CASSFRGGGNQPQHF. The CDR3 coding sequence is TGTGCCAGCAGTTTCAGGGGAGGGGGCAATCAGCCCCAGCATTTT.